What follows are 18 T cell receptor beta chains derived from one specimen sequenced in a study of OX40 agonist ivuxolimab in advanced cancers. Using immunoSEQ multiplex PCR, the repertoire was profiled, and TCRdb retains in-frame clones only, with some absent. The sample carries around 74,000 clones, around 93% recorded once. Sample: CD4+ or CD8+ T cells sorted from blood, taken in a trial of the OX40 agonist ivuxolimab. The receptors stem from an adult with an advanced solid tumor such as melanoma, head and neck, liver or kidney cancer.

This rearrangement joins TRBV18 to TRBJ2-7; 9 bases map to TRBD1. The germline V gene encodes CDR1 KGHSH and CDR2 LQKENI. This CDR3 is built from 14 residues. V shed 5 bases, J shed 4 bases, and the junction held 6 bases outside the gene matches. For the CDR3, the DNA is TGTGCCAGCTCAATGCGACAGGGGGGGTACGAGCAGTACTTC. It is translated as CASSMRQGGYEQYF.

This clone was recorded only once. The rearrangement links TRBV27 to TRBJ1-2; possible D gene TRBD1, 6 bases. The CDR3 has 15 amino acids. The germline V gene has CDR1 MNHEY and CDR2 SMNVEV (reference sequence). V was cut by 5 bases and J by 0 bases, with 13 bases left in between. For the CDR3, the DNA is TGTGCCAGCAGTCCGAGGACAGCCACTAACTATGGCTACACCTTC. Translation gives CASSPRTATNYGYTF.

V and J are TRBV29-1 and TRBJ1-1, with no clear D. The CDR3 is 10 amino acids. The germline V gene encodes CDR1 SQVTM and CDR2 ANQGSEA. Trimming shortened V by 4 bases and J by 7 bases, and 7 bases separated the two germline ends. The DNA for the CDR3 is TGCAGCGTTGGGACCTATGAAGCTTTCTTT. Protein product: CSVGTYEAFF.

CDR3 amino acids: CAIRPDTSGNTIYF. Here the CDR3 DNA reads TGTGCCATCAGACCGGACACCTCTGGAAACACCATATATTTT. The rearrangement uses TRBV10-3 and TRBJ1-3, with D possibly being TRBD1 (5 bases). V shed 6 bases and J shed 0 bases, with 9 bases lying between them. The CDR3 consists of 14 residues. Germline V CDR1 and CDR2: ENHRY, SYGVKD.

This clone has just one count. The chain uses TRBV6-6 and TRBJ2-5, with D possibly matching TRBD2 (6 bases). Germline CDR1 and CDR2: MNHNY and SVGAGI (reference sequence). V was shortened by 6 bases and J by 2 bases, with 13 bases between the two germline ends. There are 14 residues in the CDR3. CDR3 in DNA: TGTGCCAGCAGCCGACCGGGACTTCAAGAGACCCAGTACTTC. Residues: CASSRPGLQETQYF.

The V and J genes are TRBV28 and TRBJ2-1; perhaps TRBD1 as D (5 bases). The length of the CDR3 is 14 residues. V lost 6 bases to trimming and J lost 2 bases, with 11 bases between them. Germline V gene lookup returns CDR1 MDHEN and CDR2 SYDVKM. The CDR3, as DNA: TGTGCCAGCAGACGACAGAGTCCCTACAATGAGCAGTTCTTC. Its translation is CASRRQSPYNEQFF.

The gene calls are TRBV18 and TRBJ2-1; no reliable D call. Germline lookup yields CDR1 KGHSH and CDR2 LQKENI. The CDR3 consists of 14 residues. V lost 5 bases and J 5 bases, leaving 13 bases between the germline ends. The CDR3 reads CASSSPPENNEQFF. CDR3 nucleotides: TGTGCCAGCTCAAGTCCACCGGAAAACAATGAGCAGTTCTTC.

The genes are TRBV10-3 and TRBJ2-3; a possible D gene is TRBD1 (5 bases). Per germline, CDR1 ENHRY and CDR2 SYGVKD. The CDR3 loop spans 14 amino acids. The ends were cut back, 8 bases at V and 0 bases at J, with 12 bases in the middle. CDR3: CAIGAQTSTDTQYF. DNA for the CDR3: TGTGCCATCGGGGCTCAGACTAGCACAGATACGCAGTATTTT.

Turning to this clone: A read error may produce the germline difference seen at one junction end. V gene TRBV7-9 combines with J gene TRBJ2-7; 8 bases map to TRBD2. Germline CDR1 reads SEHNR; CDR2 reads FQNEAQ (reference sequence). The CDR3 runs 14 residues. The CDR3 DNA reads TGTGCCAGCAGCCTAGCGGGCCAAGGGGACGAGCAGTACTTC. As protein: CASSLAGQGDEQYF.

The chain links TRBV13 to TRBJ2-3; D is possibly TRBD2 (5 bases). Germline V gene lookup returns CDR1 PRHDT and CDR2 FYEKMQ (reference sequence). Trimming stripped 5 bases from V and 6 bases from J, with 12 bases between. This CDR3 contains 13 residues. CDR3 protein: CASSVTKRDTQYF. The CDR3 region has the DNA TGTGCCAGCAGCGTTACAAAGCGGGATACGCAGTATTTT. Looking up the rest from reference TRBV13 and TRBJ2-3 gives the full variable domain: AAGVIQSPRHLIKEKRETATLKCYPIPRHDTVYWYQQGPGQDPQFLISFYEKMQSDKGSIPDRFSAQQFSDYHSELNMSSLELGDSALYFCASSVTKRDTQYFGPGTRLTVL.

The chain carries TRBV4-3 and TRBJ2-3; no firm D call. This CDR3 comprises 13 residues. Trimming took 2 bases from V and 4 from J, leaving 7 bases between them. Per the germline V gene, CDR1 is LGHNA and CDR2 is YSLEER. CDR3 DNA sequence: TGCGCCAGCAGCCAACAGGTGGCAGATACGCAGTATTTT. Protein sequence: CASSQQVADTQYF.

The chain carries TRBV6-5 and TRBJ2-1, with 10 nucleotides matching TRBD2. V shed 4 bases and J 2 bases; nucleotides not matched to a gene: 2. The CDR3 sequence is 15 residues long. The germline V gene encodes CDR1 MNHEY and CDR2 SVGAGI. This CDR3 reads CASSLAGGPYNEQFF. The CDR3 DNA follows: TGTGCCAGCAGTTTAGCGGGAGGACCCTACAATGAGCAGTTCTTC.

The rearrangement uses TRBV4-1 and TRBJ1-1; D is possibly TRBD1 (5 bases). CDR1 and CDR2 from the germline V gene are MGHRA and YSYEKL. The CDR3 has 17 residues. Trimming stripped 4 bases from V and 1 base from J, with 19 bases between. The CDR3 sequence: CASSLYDGGLRNTEAFF. In DNA form, the CDR3 reads TGCGCCAGCAGCCTTTACGACGGGGGTTTAAGGAACACTGAAGCTTTCTTT.

The chain is built from TRBV7-9 and TRBJ1-2; 8 nucleotides agree with TRBD1. Germline V CDR1 and CDR2: SEHNR, FQNEAQ (reference sequence). V gave up 0 bases and J gave up 4 bases; unmatched junction bases: 10. The CDR3 spans 17 residues. This CDR3 reads CASSLAFSQGQVYGYTF. Here the CDR3 DNA reads TGTGCCAGCAGCTTAGCGTTTTCCCAGGGACAGGTCTATGGCTACACCTTC.

This chain links TRBV21-1 with TRBJ2-3; TRBD2, the table's D call, lacks a check against the DNA. TRBV21-1 is termed a pseudogene. This CDR3 has 11 amino acids. The CDR3 reads CASRTGGSQYF. CDR3 DNA: TGTGCCAGCAGGACTGGTGGATCGCAGTATTTT.

This clone was seen at least ten times. The rearrangement uses TRBV30 and TRBJ1-1; 7 nucleotides match TRBD1. The CDR3 runs to 13 residues. J lost 4 bases, V lost 3 bases, and 5 bases had no gene match. CDR1 is GTSNPN and CDR2 is SVGIG in the germline V gene (reference sequence). For the CDR3, the DNA is TGTGCCTGGAGATATTCAGGGGGCACTGAAGCTTTCTTT. Its translation: CAWRYSGGTEAFF.

The chain joins TRBV28 to TRBJ2-5; no definite D call. The ends were cut back, 4 bases at V and 4 bases at J, with 16 bases in the middle. From germline, CDR1 is MDHEN and CDR2 SYDVKM. CDR3 length: 15 amino acids. The CDR3 nucleotides are TGTGCCAGCAGTTCCCCTCGGTTCTTCCGAGAGACCCAGTACTTC. Amino acid sequence: CASSSPRFFRETQYF.

The chain links TRBV28 to TRBJ2-7, with 8 bases that match TRBD2. V shed 1 base, J shed 5 bases, and the junction held 7 bases outside the gene matches. Looked up from germline, CDR1 is MDHEN and CDR2 is SYDVKM. CDR3 size: 15 residues. CDR3 bases: TGTGCCAGCAGTTTATTGACAGCGGGGGACGACGAGCAGTACTTC. It encodes CASSLLTAGDDEQYF.